The 2 T cell receptor beta chains reported below all come from one sample, sequenced in a study of blood T cell repertoires in COVID-19. The protocol was immunoSEQ multiplex PCR, while the TCRdb copy is restricted to in-frame clones and leaves out a portion. The table has under 300,000 clones, roughly 88% seen once. Sequenced sample: peripheral blood. These receptors were obtained from a woman in her 30s with active or convalescent COVID-19.

This clone was seen only a few times. This rearrangement joins TRBV5-1 to TRBJ1-1, with 7 bases lining up with TRBD1. The CDR3 loop spans 16 amino acids. CDR1 SGHRS and CDR2 YFSETQ come from the germline V gene. Unmatched junction bases numbered 9, after V lost 0 bases and J lost 4 bases. The CDR3 DNA reads TGCGCCAGCAGCTTGGCCACAGGGGCGGTAATCACTGAAGCTTTCTTT. It specifies CASSLATGAVITEAFF.

This clone was picked up a small number of times. The chain has TRBV28 and TRBJ1-1, with D unclear. This CDR3 has 14 residues. Between the trimmed V and J ends, which lost 5 bases and 4 bases, there was a span of 14 bases. Germline CDR1 reads MDHEN; CDR2 reads SYDVKM. In DNA, the CDR3 is TGTGCCAGCAGTAAAACAATGGCGGTCACTGAAGCTTTCTTT. Translated, it gives CASSKTMAVTEAFF. Combining the CDR3 with reference TRBV28 and TRBJ1-1 gives the whole variable domain DVKVTQSSRYLVKRTGEKVFLECVQDMDHENMFWYRQDPGLGLRLIYFSYDVKMKEKGDIPEGYSVSREKKERFSLILESASTNQTSMYLCASSKTMAVTEAFFGQGTRLTVV.